The rows below give T cell receptor beta chains drawn from one sample of a study of T-cell reconstitution after alpha-beta-depleted transplantation in children. One entry per CDR3 protein, called by TCRdb with MiXCR from the PCR reads. In the table there are about 250,000 distinct CDR3 sequences, 24% of which are singletons. The specimen comprised PBMCs, mostly from graft donor cells, sampled 360 days after TCRalphabeta/CD19-depleted stem cell transplant. The receptors were gathered from a female patient younger than 10 who had a stem cell transplant for congenital amegakaryocytic thrombocytopenia, so the T cells may come from the graft donor. Each CDR3 is given with its conserved first and last residue. Fields, in order: clone size, J gene, D gene, V gene, CDR3 protein, CDR3 DNA. The D gene is left open where the match is weak. A row's size may be missing; if present it is once, few, many or a size class.

abundance: few; j_gene: TRBJ2-1; d_gene: .; v_gene: TRBV20-1; CDR3aa: CSARASSFYEQFF; CDR3nt: TGCAGTGCTAGAGCCTCGAGTTTCTATGAGCAGTTCTTC
abundance: few; j_gene: TRBJ2-3; d_gene: .; v_gene: TRBV28; CDR3aa: CASSLQVDMLDTQYF; CDR3nt: TGTGCCAGCAGTTTACAGGTGGATATGCTAGATACGCAGTATTTT
abundance: .; j_gene: TRBJ1-1; d_gene: .; v_gene: TRBV11-2; CDR3aa: CASSNLGAAGTEAFF; CDR3nt: TGTGCCAGCAGCAACCTGGGGGCGGCGGGCACTGAAGCTTTCTTT
abundance: few; j_gene: TRBJ2-7; d_gene: .; v_gene: TRBV5-1; CDR3aa: CASSLWPGYEQYF; CDR3nt: TGCGCCAGCAGCTTGTGGCCCGGCTACGAGCAGTACTTC
abundance: .; j_gene: TRBJ1-1; d_gene: .; v_gene: TRBV20-1; CDR3aa: CSARAGVRDTEAFF; CDR3nt: TGCAGTGCTAGAGCAGGGGTCCGGGACACTGAAGCTTTCTTT
abundance: many; j_gene: TRBJ2-7; d_gene: TRBD2; v_gene: TRBV4-3; CDR3aa: CASSQRTGTRIYEQYF; CDR3nt: TGCGCCAGCAGCCAGAGGACCGGGACTAGGATCTACGAGCAGTACTTC
abundance: .; j_gene: TRBJ2-7; d_gene: TRBD1; v_gene: TRBV23-1; CDR3aa: CASIQAIDREMNEQYF; CDR3nt: TGCGCCAGCATCCAAGCTATTGACAGGGAAATGAACGAGCAGTACTTC
abundance: few; j_gene: TRBJ2-7; d_gene: TRBD2; v_gene: TRBV28; CDR3aa: CASSFVTYPRPASGGEQYF; CDR3nt: TGTGCCAGCAGTTTTGTGACATACCCTCGACCCGCTAGCGGGGGCGAGCAGTACTTC
abundance: .; j_gene: TRBJ2-7; d_gene: .; v_gene: TRBV5-6; CDR3aa: CASSLALGATYEQYF; CDR3nt: TGTGCCAGCAGCTTGGCCCTAGGGGCTACCTACGAGCAGTACTTC
abundance: few; j_gene: TRBJ1-3; d_gene: .; v_gene: TRBV5-1; CDR3aa: CASSLGHAISGNTIYF; CDR3nt: TGCGCCAGCAGCTTGGGACACGCTATCTCTGGAAACACCATATATTTT
abundance: many; j_gene: TRBJ1-4; d_gene: .; v_gene: TRBV12-3/TRBV12-4; CDR3aa: CASSLHPLGEKLFF; CDR3nt: TGTGCCAGCAGTTTACACCCGTTAGGGGAAAAACTGTTTTTT
abundance: few; j_gene: TRBJ2-7; d_gene: .; v_gene: TRBV14; CDR3aa: CASSSTGYYEQYF; CDR3nt: TGTGCCAGCAGCTCCACAGGGTACTACGAGCAGTACTTC
abundance: .; j_gene: TRBJ2-5; d_gene: TRBD1; v_gene: TRBV7-2; CDR3aa: CASSLLFRGQTQYF; CDR3nt: TGTGCCAGCAGCTTATTGTTCAGGGGGCAGACCCAGTACTTC
abundance: .; j_gene: TRBJ2-3; d_gene: TRBD1; v_gene: TRBV4-3; CDR3aa: CASSRLKGSGGTSTDTQYF; CDR3nt: TGCGCCAGCAGCCGCCTGAAGGGGTCAGGGGGAACTAGCACAGATACGCAGTATTTT
abundance: .; j_gene: TRBJ2-4; d_gene: .; v_gene: TRBV6-5; CDR3aa: CASSYSVAPTKNIQYF; CDR3nt: TGTGCCAGCAGTTACTCGGTGGCGCCGACCAAAAACATTCAGTACTTC
abundance: .; j_gene: TRBJ2-2; d_gene: TRBD1; v_gene: TRBV7-9; CDR3aa: CASWTGANTGELFF; CDR3nt: TGTGCCAGTTGGACAGGGGCGAACACCGGGGAGCTGTTTTTT
abundance: .; j_gene: TRBJ2-2; d_gene: .; v_gene: TRBV9; CDR3aa: CASSGGVRANTGELFF; CDR3nt: TGTGCCAGCAGCGGAGGGGTCCGAGCGAACACCGGGGAGCTGTTTTTT
abundance: .; j_gene: TRBJ2-1; d_gene: .; v_gene: TRBV20-1; CDR3aa: CSAPLSGFYNEQFF; CDR3nt: TGCAGTGCGCCTCTATCGGGGTTCTACAATGAGCAGTTCTTC
abundance: .; j_gene: TRBJ2-1; d_gene: TRBD1; v_gene: TRBV29-1; CDR3aa: CSGRQGKVSNEQFF; CDR3nt: TGCAGCGGACGACAGGGGAAAGTCTCTAATGAGCAGTTCTTC
abundance: few; j_gene: TRBJ2-1; d_gene: TRBD2; v_gene: TRBV12-3/TRBV12-4; CDR3aa: CASSLSPFALAGGPNEQFF; CDR3nt: TGTGCCAGCAGTTTGTCCCCCTTCGCGCTAGCGGGAGGGCCAAATGAGCAGTTCTTC
abundance: .; j_gene: TRBJ2-5; d_gene: TRBD2; v_gene: TRBV7-9; CDR3aa: CASSIIAGGPETQYF; CDR3nt: TGTGCCAGCAGCATCATAGCGGGAGGCCCGGAGACCCAGTACTTC
abundance: .; j_gene: TRBJ2-1; d_gene: .; v_gene: TRBV11-1; CDR3aa: CASSLTIVKGGRNNEQFF; CDR3nt: TGTGCCAGCAGCTTAACCATCGTGAAGGGGGGGCGAAACAATGAGCAGTTCTTC
abundance: few; j_gene: TRBJ2-7; d_gene: TRBD2; v_gene: TRBV7-8; CDR3aa: CASSLARSSGTYEQYF; CDR3nt: TGTGCCAGCAGCTTAGCGAGGTCTAGCGGTACCTACGAGCAGTACTTC
abundance: .; j_gene: TRBJ2-3; d_gene: TRBD1; v_gene: TRBV27; CDR3aa: CASSLAGGQDTQYF; CDR3nt: TGTGCCAGCAGTTTAGCAGGGGGTCAAGATACGCAGTATTTT
abundance: .; j_gene: TRBJ2-2; d_gene: TRBD2; v_gene: TRBV20-1; CDR3aa: CSARTGTTSGELFF; CDR3nt: TGCAGTGCTCGAACCGGGACTACTTCCGGGGAGCTGTTTTTT
abundance: few; j_gene: TRBJ1-5; d_gene: .; v_gene: TRBV6-1; CDR3aa: CATSGFGGNQPQHF; CDR3nt: TGTGCCACTTCAGGGTTTGGAGGCAATCAGCCCCAGCATTTT
abundance: few; j_gene: TRBJ2-1; d_gene: TRBD1; v_gene: TRBV19; CDR3aa: CASSNIWEGTGSDEQFF; CDR3nt: TGTGCCAGTAGTAATATCTGGGAGGGGACAGGGAGTGATGAGCAGTTCTTC
abundance: .; j_gene: TRBJ2-3; d_gene: .; v_gene: TRBV10-3; CDR3aa: CAISERENSDTQYF; CDR3nt: TGTGCCATCAGTGAGCGGGAGAATTCAGATACGCAGTATTTT
abundance: .; j_gene: TRBJ2-1; d_gene: TRBD2; v_gene: TRBV6-5; CDR3aa: CASSYVGSRGDNEQFF; CDR3nt: TGTGCCAGCAGTTACGTTGGGTCGCGGGGGGACAATGAGCAGTTCTTC
abundance: .; j_gene: TRBJ1-1; d_gene: .; v_gene: TRBV11-2; CDR3aa: CASSLDGLAFF; CDR3nt: TGTGCCAGCAGCTTAGATGGGCTAGCTTTCTTT
abundance: .; j_gene: TRBJ2-6; d_gene: .; v_gene: TRBV12-3/TRBV12-4; CDR3aa: CASSLAGFGANVLTF; CDR3nt: TGTGCCAGCAGTTTAGCAGGGTTTGGGGCCAACGTCCTGACTTTC
abundance: few; j_gene: TRBJ1-4; d_gene: TRBD1; v_gene: TRBV29-1; CDR3aa: CSVGQGNEKLFF; CDR3nt: TGCAGCGTTGGACAGGGTAATGAAAAACTGTTTTTT
abundance: few; j_gene: TRBJ2-1; d_gene: TRBD1; v_gene: TRBV4-3; CDR3aa: CASSHRDRGFDEQFF; CDR3nt: TGCGCCAGCAGCCACCGGGACAGGGGTTTCGATGAGCAGTTCTTC
abundance: few; j_gene: TRBJ2-6; d_gene: .; v_gene: TRBV12-3/TRBV12-4; CDR3aa: CASSLAVGSQANVLTF; CDR3nt: TGTGCCAGCAGTTTAGCAGTTGGCAGCCAGGCCAACGTCCTGACTTTC
abundance: .; j_gene: TRBJ2-3; d_gene: .; v_gene: TRBV7-7; CDR3aa: CASSRTPSTDTQYF; CDR3nt: TGTGCCAGCAGCCGGACCCCGAGCACAGATACGCAGTATTTT
abundance: .; j_gene: TRBJ2-7; d_gene: .; v_gene: TRBV30; CDR3aa: CAWRKGDAIYEQYF; CDR3nt: TGTGCCTGGCGGAAAGGGGACGCCATTTACGAGCAGTACTTC
abundance: .; j_gene: TRBJ1-1; d_gene: TRBD1; v_gene: TRBV20-1; CDR3aa: CSARALDRGETEAFF; CDR3nt: TGCAGTGCTAGAGCTCTCGACAGGGGAGAAACTGAAGCTTTCTTT
abundance: many; j_gene: TRBJ2-2; d_gene: .; v_gene: TRBV6-1; CDR3aa: CASSDPGAPTGELFF; CDR3nt: TGTGCCAGCAGTGACCCAGGGGCCCCAACCGGGGAGCTGTTTTTT
abundance: .; j_gene: TRBJ2-6; d_gene: .; v_gene: TRBV6-1; CDR3aa: CASHSFLGRPISGANVLTF; CDR3nt: TGTGCCAGCCATTCCTTCCTAGGGCGCCCCATCTCTGGGGCCAACGTCCTGACTTTC
abundance: .; j_gene: TRBJ1-5; d_gene: .; v_gene: TRBV5-5; CDR3aa: CASSLGPPAADSNQPQHF; CDR3nt: TGTGCCAGCAGCTTGGGCCCCCCGGCAGCGGATAGCAATCAGCCCCAGCATTTT
abundance: .; j_gene: TRBJ2-2; d_gene: TRBD1; v_gene: TRBV4-2; CDR3aa: CASSQTGGALKSGELFF; CDR3nt: TGTGCCAGCAGCCAAACAGGGGGCGCGTTAAAGAGCGGGGAGCTGTTTTTT
abundance: .; j_gene: TRBJ2-5; d_gene: TRBD1; v_gene: TRBV28; CDR3aa: CASSQGQFGEETQYF; CDR3nt: TGTGCCAGCAGTCAGGGACAGTTCGGGGAAGAGACCCAGTACTTC
abundance: few; j_gene: TRBJ2-7; d_gene: TRBD1; v_gene: TRBV6-2/TRBV6-3; CDR3aa: CASSHYGDRGYEQYF; CDR3nt: TGTGCCAGCAGTCACTACGGGGACAGGGGCTACGAGCAGTACTTC
abundance: .; j_gene: TRBJ2-5; d_gene: TRBD2; v_gene: TRBV7-8; CDR3aa: CASSSTSGRRETQYF; CDR3nt: TGTGCCAGCAGCTCAACTAGCGGACGCCGGGAGACCCAGTACTTC
abundance: .; j_gene: TRBJ1-1; d_gene: .; v_gene: TRBV7-2; CDR3aa: CASSFGQTPFF; CDR3nt: TGTGCCAGCAGCTTCGGACAGACCCCTTTCTTT
abundance: .; j_gene: TRBJ2-1; d_gene: .; v_gene: TRBV20-1; CDR3aa: CSARASGRISYNEQFF; CDR3nt: TGCAGTGCTAGAGCCTCCGGCCGTATCTCCTACAATGAGCAGTTCTTC
abundance: .; j_gene: TRBJ2-3; d_gene: .; v_gene: TRBV27; CDR3aa: CASSLINTDTQYF; CDR3nt: TGTGCCAGCAGTTTGATTAACACAGATACGCAGTATTTT
abundance: few; j_gene: TRBJ1-5; d_gene: .; v_gene: TRBV21-1; CDR3aa: CARAWGESVAQHF; CDR3nt: TGTGCCAGGGCCTGGGGGGAATCAGTGGCCCAGCATTTT
abundance: .; j_gene: TRBJ1-1; d_gene: .; v_gene: TRBV10-3; CDR3aa: CAIRKDRNTEAFF; CDR3nt: TGTGCCATCAGGAAGGACAGGAACACTGAAGCTTTCTTT
abundance: .; j_gene: TRBJ2-1; d_gene: TRBD2; v_gene: TRBV19; CDR3aa: CASSIKAGELNEQFF; CDR3nt: TGTGCCAGTAGTATTAAAGCGGGAGAGTTGAATGAGCAGTTCTTC
abundance: .; j_gene: TRBJ1-4; d_gene: .; v_gene: TRBV10-3; CDR3aa: CAISESPSNNEKLFF; CDR3nt: TGTGCCATCAGTGAGTCGCCCAGCAATAATGAAAAACTGTTTTTT
abundance: .; j_gene: TRBJ2-7; d_gene: .; v_gene: TRBV4-1; CDR3aa: CASSQGYLGQYEQYF; CDR3nt: TGCGCCAGCAGCCAAGGATACCTAGGGCAATACGAGCAGTACTTC
abundance: .; j_gene: TRBJ2-2; d_gene: TRBD2; v_gene: TRBV3-1; CDR3aa: CASCQALAGGPTGELFF; CDR3nt: TGTGCCAGCTGCCAAGCGCTAGCGGGAGGTCCTACCGGGGAGCTGTTTTTT
abundance: many; j_gene: TRBJ2-7; d_gene: .; v_gene: TRBV27; CDR3aa: CASSPWTGYEQYF; CDR3nt: TGTGCCAGCAGCCCGTGGACGGGCTACGAGCAGTACTTC
abundance: many; j_gene: TRBJ2-1; d_gene: .; v_gene: TRBV12-3/TRBV12-4; CDR3aa: CASSRLVNEQFF; CDR3nt: TGTGCCAGCAGCCGACTAGTAAATGAGCAGTTCTTC